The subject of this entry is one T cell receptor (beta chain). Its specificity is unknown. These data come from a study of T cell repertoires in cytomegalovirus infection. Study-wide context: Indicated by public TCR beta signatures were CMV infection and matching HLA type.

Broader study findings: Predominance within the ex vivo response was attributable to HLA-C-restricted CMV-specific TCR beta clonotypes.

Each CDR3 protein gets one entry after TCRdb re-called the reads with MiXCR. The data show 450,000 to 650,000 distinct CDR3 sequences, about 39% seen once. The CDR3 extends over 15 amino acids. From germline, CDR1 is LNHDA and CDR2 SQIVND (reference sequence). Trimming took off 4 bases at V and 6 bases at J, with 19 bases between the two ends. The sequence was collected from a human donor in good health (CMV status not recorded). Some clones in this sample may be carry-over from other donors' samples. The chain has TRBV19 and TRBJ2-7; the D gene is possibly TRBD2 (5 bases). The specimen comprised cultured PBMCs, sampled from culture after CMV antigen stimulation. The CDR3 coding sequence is TGTGCCAGTAGTACGTGGCATAGTGGAGGTCTCGAGCAGTACTTC. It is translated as CASSTWHSGGLEQYF.